This T cell receptor (beta chain) comes out of a study of cytomegalovirus exposure and HLA in healthy donors. Study-level background: Genetic ancestry analysis placed around 76% of the 350 to 500 donors that were genotyped in the Caucasian-associated cluster.

Among the donors, all were healthy bone marrow donors. Nominally healthy donors were sampled, though unrecorded immune exposures were likely. Both 60 Vbeta primers and 13 Jbeta primers went into the PCR. Produced via immunoSEQ multiplex PCR; TCRdb's table is partial and in-frame only. The sample includes about 170,000 clones, 70% to 80% of them seen just once. Germline V gene lookup returns CDR1 ENHRY and CDR2 SYGVKD. This CDR3 comprises 15 residues. V lost 5 bases, J lost 0 bases, and 11 bases lay in between. The sample comprised PBMCs. The V call is TRBV10-3, the J call TRBJ2-1; D may be TRBD1 (7 bases). The clonotype comes from a woman between 50 and 59 years old in good health and CMV-seronegative. Here the CDR3 DNA reads TGTGCCATCAGTCAGGGGGGTAGCTCCTACAATGAGCAGTTCTTC. Its translation is CAISQGGSSYNEQFF.